The following is a T cell receptor (beta chain) sequence with its context. The read terminates 3 residues ahead of where the CDR3 ends, so the germline J gene completes it. The germline gives CDR1 SEHNR, CDR2 FQNEAQ (reference sequence). V dropped 5 bases and J dropped 2 bases, with 13 bases sitting between them. This CDR3 is 14 amino acids long. The data stem from a study of T cells in women clearing cervical HPV infection. Clones were read by immunoSEQ multiplex PCR, and TCRdb kept only the in-frame ones, dropping some. The listing contains roughly 35,000 clones. This TCR was sampled from a woman aged 18 to 75 with a cervical HPV16 infection that either progressed to CIN3+ or cleared (not recorded which). V usage is TRBV7-9 and J usage is TRBJ2-7, with D tentatively TRBD1 (5 bases). Sequencing was performed on blood buffy coat. Incomplete CDR3 DNA: TGTGCCAGCAGCCTCCAAACAGGAACCTACGAG. The encoded protein is CASSLQTGTYE. The CDR3, in full, reads CASSLQTGTYEQYF.